This TCR beta chain originates from a study of control samples from healthy donors and cancer patients (TCRdb year 2020). Libraries came from the immunoSEQ multiplex PCR assay. TCRdb carries this immuneACCESS record with in-frame sequences only. Its versions omit some clonotypes, under half of them owing to an unresolved V gene in the studies checked, with the rest unexplained. The sample table records some 15,000 clones; around 94% of these occur just once. In total, the top ten clones hold around an eighth of the sample. Details on this clone: Its cognate antigen has yet to be identified. No per-base quality is available; no much larger clone lies one base away.

V gives up 3 bases and J gives up 9 bases, and the segment between their germline ends measures 27 bases. The germline V gene encodes CDR1 SNHLY and CDR2 FYNNEI. The CDR3 contains 18 residues, cysteine and phenylalanine counted. Only the CDR3 region is kept as DNA, spanning 54 bases read in frame from base 1. The specimen sequenced was PBMCs. The rearrangement joined TRBV2 to TRBJ2-1; TRBD1 is a possible D gene, resting on 6 matching bases. The TCR originated in a man older than 75 with lung cancer. CDR3 loop: CASSDRNPAGVPTGEQFF. The DNA reads TGTGCCAGCAGTGACAGAAACCCGGCAGGGGTACCCACAGGTGAGCAGTTCTTC.